One T cell receptor (beta chain) is described in this entry. Antigen: not known. This entry belongs to a study of OX40 agonist ivuxolimab in advanced cancers. Whole-study context: Clinicians treated patients with ivuxolimab, an agonistic anti-OX40 (CD134) antibody. Study-wide findings and caveats: Antigen specificity was not determined for the expanded peripheral T cells. Clonal expansion by week 6 occurred in CD4+ and CD8+ blood T cells (at 0.1 to 3.0 mg/kg).

Only in-frame clones appear in the TCRdb table, and some are missing; sequencing was by immunoSEQ multiplex PCR. The sample has tens of thousands of clones; roughly 87% are singletons. Autoimmune disease history or systemic immunosuppression led to patient exclusion. CDR1 is MGHDK, CDR2 SYGVNS, per germline. The CDR3 loop spans 12 amino acids. The V end lost 1 base, the J end lost 7 bases, and 4 bases lay between the germline ends. The rearrangement links TRBV25-1 to TRBJ2-2; D call uncertain. This sample comprised CD4+ or CD8+ T cells sorted from blood, obtained in a trial of the OX40 agonist ivuxolimab. The TCR comes from an adult with an advanced solid tumor such as melanoma, head and neck, liver or kidney cancer. The CDR3 DNA follows: TGTGCCAGCAGTGAATTGGTCGGGGAGCTGTTTTTT. It translates to CASSELVGELFF. Full variable domain (outside the CDR3, taken from reference TRBV25-1 and TRBJ2-2): EADIYQTPRYLVIGTGKKITLECSQTMGHDKMYWYQQDPGMELHLIHYSYGVNSTEKGDLSSESTVSRIRTEHFPLTLESARPSHTSQYLCASSELVGELFFGEGSRLTVL.